This T cell receptor (beta chain) stems from a study of blood T cell repertoires in COVID-19. Turning to the study itself: The study drew acute and convalescent COVID-19 samples from the United States, Italy and Spain. T cells, B-cell-depleted T cells, or PBMCs supplied cDNA or gDNA.

In the authors' workflow: Amplification from reference gene primers served as the basis for estimated nucleated cell counts. The table came from immunoSEQ multiplex PCR; TCRdb's copy has only in-frame clones and leaves some out. V and J calls and clone size are as listed in that table; D and trimming were resolved from the DNA. The table lists 250,000 or so clones, 80% to 90% of them singletons, with approximately 2.3% in the top ten. The CDR3 runs to 13 residues. Unmatched junction bases numbered 8, after V lost 6 bases and J lost 8 bases. The sequence came from a man aged 35 to 55 who had recovered from COVID-19. The sample comprised peripheral blood. The rearrangement uses TRBV12-3 or TRBV12-4 and TRBJ1-1; 8 bases are shared with TRBD1. CDR3 residues: CASRKSGGREAFF. CDR3 DNA sequence: TGTGCCAGCAGGAAATCAGGGGGCCGGGAAGCTTTCTTT.